These 32 T cell receptor beta chains were sequenced from one sample in a study of blood T cell repertoires in COVID-19. TCRdb's table, derived via immunoSEQ multiplex PCR, lists solely in-frame clones and lacks some. The sample gives about 82,000 clones, around four fifths of which show up once; over 15% is in the top ten. Sequenced material: peripheral blood. The origin of the receptors is a man older than 75 with active or convalescent COVID-19.

This chain connects TRBV2 to TRBJ1-4, with 7 bases lining up with TRBD1. Germline V gives CDR1 SNHLY, CDR2 FYNNEI. The CDR3 consists of 14 residues. J lost 5 bases, V lost 6 bases, and 6 bases had no gene match. CDR3 nucleotides: TGTGCCAGCAGGCGGGACAGAAACAATGAAAAACTGTTTTTT. This sequence encodes CASRRDRNNEKLFF.

V is TRBV29-1 and J is TRBJ1-4, with unresolved D. Germline CDR1 and CDR2: SQVTM and ANQGSEA. The CDR3 is 12 amino acids. Trimming took off 3 bases at V and 8 bases at J, with 10 bases between the two ends. The CDR3 here is CSVEYDGEKLFF. The CDR3 region has the DNA TGCAGCGTTGAGTATGACGGGGAAAAACTGTTTTTT.

This clone came up once. V is TRBV9 and J is TRBJ1-6; no clear D. Looked up from germline, CDR1 is SGDLS and CDR2 is YYNGEE. This CDR3 comprises 16 residues. V was pared by 0 bases and J by 6 bases, with 13 bases between. CDR3 protein: CASSVDQESRNSPLHF. The CDR3 DNA is TGTGCCAGCAGCGTAGACCAGGAATCCCGTAATTCACCCCTCCACTTT.

This chain connects TRBV6-5 to TRBJ2-3; no definite D call. V was clipped by 8 bases and J by 0 bases, with 9 bases between them. Germline CDR1 and CDR2: MNHEY and SVGAGI. The CDR3 covers 13 residues. CDR3 region: CASLQASTDTQYF. CDR3 nucleotide sequence: TGTGCCAGCCTTCAGGCGAGCACAGATACGCAGTATTTT.

The chain is built from TRBV5-1 and TRBJ1-4, with 9 bases identical to TRBD1. J was trimmed by 8 bases and V by 4 bases; bases with no gene match: 6. CDR3 length: 14 residues. Germline loops: CDR1 SGHRS, CDR2 YFSETQ. CDR3 amino acids: CASSPDRGWEKLFF. As DNA, the CDR3 is TGCGCCAGCAGCCCGGACAGGGGTTGGGAAAAACTGTTTTTT.

This rearrangement joins TRBV7-8 to TRBJ1-3, with TRBD1 identical over 7 bases. V was clipped by 4 bases and J by 7 bases; unmatched bases: 7. This CDR3 region has 14 residues. Germline V gene data show CDR1 as SGHVS and CDR2 as FQNEAQ. CDR3 nucleotide sequence: TGTGCCAGCAGCTCGACAGGGCGCGGCAACACCATATATTTT. Protein sequence: CASSSTGRGNTIYF.

V is TRBV18 and J is TRBJ2-2; D may be TRBD1 (6 bases). CDR1 is KGHSH and CDR2 is LQKENI in the germline V gene. This CDR3 contains 14 residues. Trimming pared 4 bases from V and 3 bases from J, leaving 9 bases between. CDR3 DNA sequence: TGTGCCAGCTCACGGTCAGGGGACACCGGGGAGCTGTTTTTT. Residues: CASSRSGDTGELFF.

The rearrangement uses TRBV24-1 and TRBJ1-1; D is possibly TRBD1 (6 bases). The germline CDR1 and CDR2 sequences are KGHDR and SFDVKD. The CDR3 consists of 11 residues. V shed 8 bases and J shed 7 bases, with 10 bases lying between them. CDR3 sequence reads: CATIKDSEAFF. CDR3 DNA: TGTGCCACCATTAAGGACAGTGAAGCTTTCTTT.

The J gene is TRBJ1-4, the V gene TRBV19, with 7 bases identical to TRBD1. V was clipped by 5 bases and J by 7 bases; unmatched bases: 7. CDR1 and CDR2 from the germline V gene are LNHDA and SQIVND (reference sequence). The CDR3 has 14 residues. As DNA, the CDR3 is TGTGCCAGTAGTTCCGGGACAGCTTCTGAAAAACTGTTTTTT. Residues: CASSSGTASEKLFF.

The CDR3: CASSQDMGQGGLPQHF. In DNA form, the CDR3 reads TGCGCCAGCAGCCAAGATATGGGGCAGGGAGGACTGCCCCAGCATTTT. This chain joins TRBV4-1 and TRBJ1-5, with D tentatively TRBD1 (5 bases). V shed 0 bases and J shed 9 bases, with 18 bases lying between them. The CDR3 is 16 amino acids. The germline CDR1 and CDR2 sequences are MGHRA and YSYEKL.

This chain joins TRBV7-8 and TRBJ2-1; a weak D match, TRBD1 (6 bases). Trimming pared 5 bases from V and 4 bases from J, leaving 18 bases between. Germline lookup yields CDR1 SGHVS and CDR2 FQNEAQ. The CDR3 extends over 16 amino acids. The CDR3 nucleotides are TGTGCCAGCAGCATAGGCGGAGACAGGAGGTACAATGAGCAGTTCTTC. Its protein product is CASSIGGDRRYNEQFF.

This clone was seen once. The rearrangement links TRBV5-1 to TRBJ1-4; weak D call: TRBD1 (6 bases). The V and J ends lost 2 bases and 3 bases respectively, with 11 bases between them. The CDR3 is made up of 15 amino acids. Germline lookup yields CDR1 SGHRS and CDR2 YFSETQ. The CDR3 protein is CASSFTGPSNEKLFF. The CDR3 DNA reads as TGCGCCAGCAGCTTCACAGGGCCGTCTAATGAAAAACTGTTTTTT. Looking up the rest from reference TRBV5-1 and TRBJ1-4 gives the full variable domain: KAGVTQTPRYLIKTRGQQVTLSCSPISGHRSVSWYQQTPGQGLQFLFEYFSETQRNKGNFPGRFSGRQFSNSRSEMNVSTLELGDSALYLCASSFTGPSNEKLFFGSGTQLSVL.

CDR3 DNA sequence: TGTGCCAGCTCACAAACTAGCGGGAGCTACGAGCAGTACGTC. It translates to CASSQTSGSYEQYV. This sequence joins TRBV18 and TRBJ2-7; 11 nucleotides align to TRBD2. After removal of 4 bases from V and 3 bases from J, the junction contained 2 bases not matched to a gene. This CDR3 contains 14 residues. CDR1 is KGHSH, CDR2 LQKENI, per germline.

The CDR3 here is CASSHVTSGTDTQYF. In DNA, the CDR3 is TGTGCCAGCAGCCACGTGACTAGCGGCACAGATACGCAGTATTTT. The gene calls are TRBV6-2 or TRBV6-3 and TRBJ2-3, with 8 bases that match TRBD2. V dropped 6 bases and J dropped 1; count of bases not matched to a gene: 6. Germline V gene data show CDR1 as MNHEY and CDR2 as SVGEGT. The CDR3 is made up of 15 amino acids.

V and J are TRBV5-1 and TRBJ2-4, with D possibly TRBD1 on 6 matching bases. The V gene lost 4 bases and the J gene lost 8 bases, with 22 bases spanning the gap. Germline V gene lookup returns CDR1 SGHRS and CDR2 YFSETQ. This CDR3 is built from 16 residues. The CDR3 DNA sequence: TGCGCCAGCAGCCGTACAGGGCCGGGCCTCGGGGACATTCAGTACTTC. Its protein product is CASSRTGPGLGDIQYF.

The chain carries TRBV6-5 and TRBJ1-3, with 8 bases aligning to TRBD1. The CDR3 spans 15 residues. The germline CDR1 and CDR2 sequences are MNHEY and SVGAGI. V was clipped by 5 bases and J by 3 bases; unmatched bases: 6. The DNA for the CDR3 is TGTGCCAGCAGTCCAAGACAGGGGATTGGAAACACCATATATTTT. Encoded protein: CASSPRQGIGNTIYF.

This clone was observed once. The rearrangement uses TRBV27 and TRBJ2-5; tentative D call: TRBD1 (6 bases). There are 14 residues in the CDR3. V was clipped by 4 bases and J by 5 bases, with 14 bases between them. Germline V gives CDR1 MNHEY, CDR2 SMNVEV (reference sequence). The CDR3 protein is CASSSTTGSETQYF. CDR3 bases: TGTGCCAGCAGTTCAACCACAGGGAGCGAGACCCAGTACTTC.

This clone has a single count. This chain uses TRBV5-5 with TRBJ1-6; TRBD1 agrees at 10 bases. This CDR3 spans 18 amino acids. The junction had 4 bases not matched to a gene; V was cut back by 0 bases and J by 1 base. CDR1 SGHKS and CDR2 YYEKEE come from the germline V gene (reference sequence). The CDR3 loop reads CASSLAGTGVSYNSPLHF. DNA of the CDR3: TGTGCCAGCAGCTTGGCCGGGACAGGGGTTTCCTATAATTCACCCCTCCACTTT.

V is TRBV18 and J is TRBJ1-4; tentative D call: TRBD1 (6 bases). The V gene lost 6 bases and the J gene lost 2 bases, with 10 bases spanning the gap. The germline CDR1 and CDR2 sequences are KGHSH and LQKENI. This CDR3 is built from 14 residues. The CDR3 DNA sequence: TGTGCCAGCTCCCAGGGGTCGACTAATGAAAAACTGTTTTTT. Its translation: CASSQGSTNEKLFF.

The chain carries TRBV28 and TRBJ2-4; a weak D match, TRBD2 (6 bases). V lost 11 bases and J lost 0, with 11 bases in between. This CDR3 is built from 13 residues. The germline V gene has CDR1 MDHEN and CDR2 SYDVKM. For the CDR3, the DNA is TGTGCCGTCCGGGAGCTAGCCAAAAACATTCAGTACTTC. Translated: CAVRELAKNIQYF. Supplemented by reference TRBV28 and TRBJ2-4, the full variable domain reads DVKVTQSSRYLVKRTGEKVFLECVQDMDHENMFWYRQDPGLGLRLIYFSYDVKMKEKGDIPEGYSVSREKKERFSLILESASTNQTSMYLCAVRELAKNIQYFGAGTRLSVL.

This clone was found once. The CDR3 nucleotides are TGTGCCAGCAGTTTAGCCAGGGGGAACACTGAAGCTTTCTTT. Translated: CASSLARGNTEAFF. The gene calls are TRBV28 and TRBJ1-1; D is possibly TRBD1 (6 bases). The V and J ends lost 2 bases and 1 base respectively, with 8 bases between them. The CDR3 has 14 amino acids. The germline gives CDR1 MDHEN, CDR2 SYDVKM.

This clone was detected only a few times. The V gene is TRBV7-9, the J gene TRBJ1-5, with D tentatively TRBD1 (5 bases). Trimming left V 5 bases short and J 7 bases short, with 15 bases between. The germline gives CDR1 SEHNR, CDR2 FQNEAQ (reference sequence). CDR3 length: 14 amino acids. As DNA, the CDR3 is TGTGCCAGCAGCAACCCAGGGCAAGGCCAGCCCCAGCATTTT. This codes for CASSNPGQGQPQHF.

This chain connects TRBV19 to TRBJ1-2, with D possibly matching TRBD1 (6 bases). Between the trimmed V and J ends, which lost 5 bases and 3 bases, there was a span of 13 bases. Germline assignment: CDR1 LNHDA and CDR2 SQIVND (reference sequence). This CDR3 comprises 14 residues. CDR3 bases: TGTGCCAGTAGTCCCGACAGGCGATACTATGGCTACACCTTC. It codes for CASSPDRRYYGYTF.

The chain combines TRBV11-2 with TRBJ2-7; D is uncertain. The CDR3 extends over 13 amino acids. V lost 2 bases and J 7 bases, leaving 12 bases between the germline ends. Germline assignment: CDR1 SGHAT and CDR2 FQNNGV. The CDR3 DNA is TGTGCCAGCAGCTTAATACCAGACTTGGAGCAGTACGTC. Its protein is CASSLIPDLEQYV.

This clone has more than one count but fewer than ten. Relative to the germline gene, one junction end is altered; a read error may explain this. This chain links TRBV2 with TRBJ1-2; D may be TRBD1 (5 bases). The CDR3 length is 13 residues. Germline V gene sequence: CDR1 SNHLY, CDR2 FYNNEI. CDR3 in amino acids: CASSEWGSTTRNF. The CDR3 DNA sequence: TGTGCCAGCAGTGAATGGGGCAGCACCACCCGGAACTTC.

This clone was observed a few times. This chain connects TRBV4-1 to TRBJ1-1, with 7 bases lining up with TRBD1. Trimming at V came to 4 bases and at J to 5 bases, leaving 7 bases not matched to a gene. The CDR3 has 14 amino acids. Germline values: CDR1 MGHRA, CDR2 YSYEKL. The CDR3 protein is CASSPRQGGTEAFF. Written as DNA, the CDR3 is TGCGCCAGCAGCCCCAGACAGGGAGGTACTGAAGCTTTCTTT.

This clone has a single count. The chain uses TRBV19 and TRBJ2-2; 8 bases are a match to TRBD1. Trimming at V came to 5 bases and at J to 6 bases, leaving 5 bases not matched to a gene. The CDR3 has 14 residues. In germline, CDR1 is LNHDA, CDR2 SQIVND (reference sequence). CDR3 region: CASSSRTGSGELFF. CDR3 DNA sequence: TGTGCCAGTAGTTCCCGGACAGGGTCCGGGGAGCTGTTTTTT. Variable domain in full (rest from reference TRBV19 and TRBJ2-2): DGGITQSPKYLFRKEGQNVTLSCEQNLNHDAMYWYRQDPGQGLRLIYYSQIVNDFQKGDIAEGYSVSREKKESFPLTVTSAQKNPTAFYLCASSSRTGSGELFFGEGSRLTVL.

The V call is TRBV7-8, the J call TRBJ1-3, with 8 bases lining up with TRBD1. Trimming at V came to 2 bases and at J to 0 bases, leaving 3 bases not matched to a gene. CDR3 length equals 16 residues. The germline CDR1 and CDR2 sequences are SGHVS and FQNEAQ. The CDR3 sequence: CASSLRQGTSGNTIYF. DNA for the CDR3: TGTGCCAGCAGCTTAAGACAGGGGACCTCTGGAAACACCATATATTTT.

In its sample, this clone was seen once. The chain recombines TRBV5-1 with TRBJ2-7; 8 bases fit TRBD2. V shed 3 bases and J 2 bases; nucleotides not matched to a gene: 4. CDR1 is SGHRS and CDR2 is YFSETQ in the germline V gene. The CDR3 runs to 14 residues. The CDR3 is CASSSGGAPYEQYV. The DNA of the CDR3 is TGCGCCAGCAGCTCCGGGGGGGCGCCCTACGAGCAGTACGTC.

This sequence joins TRBV5-1 and TRBJ2-3; 7 bases align to TRBD1. The germline CDR1 and CDR2 sequences are SGHRS and YFSETQ. The CDR3 is made up of 16 amino acids. The V and J ends lost 7 bases and 1 base, in that order; junction bases with no gene match: 12. CDR3 sequence: CASSRGSVLGTDTQYF. As DNA, the CDR3 is TGCGCCAGCTCCAGGGGGAGTGTCCTTGGCACAGATACGCAGTATTTT. The variable domain in full, completed from reference TRBV5-1 and TRBJ2-3, reads KAGVTQTPRYLIKTRGQQVTLSCSPISGHRSVSWYQQTPGQGLQFLFEYFSETQRNKGNFPGRFSGRQFSNSRSEMNVSTLELGDSALYLCASSRGSVLGTDTQYFGPGTRLTVL.

The chain joins TRBV6-5 to TRBJ2-1; 11 bases agree with TRBD2. This CDR3 comprises 14 residues. The V gene end was trimmed by 7 bases and the J gene end by 7 bases; junction bases not matched to a gene: 6. Germline V gives CDR1 MNHEY, CDR2 SVGAGI. The CDR3 sequence: CASIRLAGGNEQFF. The CDR3 bases are TGTGCCAGCATACGTCTAGCGGGGGGAAATGAGCAGTTCTTC.

The chain employs TRBV4-2 and TRBJ2-2; 15 bases map to TRBD2. V lost 5 bases to trimming and J lost 5 bases; unmatched junction nucleotides: 6. The CDR3 spans 17 residues. CDR1 is LGHNA and CDR2 is YNFKEQ in the germline V gene. In DNA form, the CDR3 reads TGTGCCAGCAGCTCAGGGACTAGCGGGGGGCTTACCGGGGAGCTGTTTTTT. Its protein is CASSSGTSGGLTGELFF.